This T cell receptor (beta chain) was observed in a study of T cell responses to AZD1222 COVID-19 vaccine. CDR1 is ENHRY, CDR2 SYGVKD, per germline. The length of the CDR3 is 13 residues. V lost 10 bases, J lost 6 bases, and 4 bases stayed unmatched. Second-dose timings of about 4 or about 12 weeks were pooled. Sequencing used immunoSEQ multiplex PCR; TCRdb keeps in-frame clones, though not all of them. Of 100,000 to 150,000 clones in the sample, approximately 91% were seen once. The source was peripheral blood, collected 28 days after the second AZD1222 dose. V and J are TRBV10-3 and TRBJ2-2; TRBD1 agrees at 11 bases. The sequence came from an adult who received the AZD1222 COVID-19 vaccine. In DNA, the CDR3 is TGTGCCACTGGACAGGGGGCCGCCGGGGAGCTGTTTTTT. It codes for CATGQGAAGELFF.